This T cell receptor beta chain was sequenced during a study of T cell repertoires in cytomegalovirus infection. Looking at the study overall: Matching HLA type, along with CMV infection, was indicated by public TCR beta signatures.

Ten or more counts support this clonotype. Its antigen remains unknown. General study results and limits: The response measured ex vivo was dominated by TCR beta clonotypes (HLA-C-restricted and CMV-specific). Summed frequency of shared TCR beta families picked out CMV carriers who also had the relevant HLA.

The ends were cut back, 5 bases at V and 6 bases at J, with 20 bases in the middle. This CDR3 spans 16 amino acids. The germline V gene encodes CDR1 SGHVS and CDR2 FNYEAQ. TCRdb called the reads again in MiXCR, with one record for every CDR3 protein. The table records around 330,000 distinct CDR3 sequences, 17% of them present only once. The V and J genes are TRBV7-6 and TRBJ2-1; no definite D call. The specimen was PBMCs. The TCR originated in a human donor in good health (CMV status not recorded). Some clones in this sample may be carry-over from other donors' samples. CDR3 in DNA: TGTGCCAGCAGCCGCACCTTGGGCCTAATCGGCAATGAGCAGTTCTTC. As protein: CASSRTLGLIGNEQFF. The full variable domain, its missing parts supplied by reference TRBV7-6 and TRBJ2-1, is GAGVSQSPRYKVTKRGQDVALRCDPISGHVSLYWYRQALGQGPEFLTYFNYEAQQDKSGLPNDRFSAERPEGSISTLTIQRTEQRDSAMYRCASSRTLGLIGNEQFFGPGTRLTVL.